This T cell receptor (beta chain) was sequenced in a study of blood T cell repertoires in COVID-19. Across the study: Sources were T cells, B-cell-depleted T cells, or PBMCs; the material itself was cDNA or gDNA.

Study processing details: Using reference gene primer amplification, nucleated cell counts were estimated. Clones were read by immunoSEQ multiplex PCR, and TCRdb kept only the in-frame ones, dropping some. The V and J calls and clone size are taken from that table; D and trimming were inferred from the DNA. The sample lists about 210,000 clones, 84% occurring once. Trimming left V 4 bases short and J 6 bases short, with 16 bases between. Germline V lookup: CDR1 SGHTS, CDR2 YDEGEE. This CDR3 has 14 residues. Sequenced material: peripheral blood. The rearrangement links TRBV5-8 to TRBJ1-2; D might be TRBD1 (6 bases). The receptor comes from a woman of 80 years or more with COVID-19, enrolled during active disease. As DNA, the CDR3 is TGTGCCAGCAGCGTAGGGCAGGGGCGGAATGGCTACACCTTC. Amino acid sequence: CASSVGQGRNGYTF. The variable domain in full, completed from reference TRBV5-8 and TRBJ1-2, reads EAGVTQSPTHLIKTRGQQATLRCSPISGHTSVYWYQQALGLGLQFLLWYDEGEERNRGNFPPRFSGRQFPNYSSELNVNALELEDSALYLCASSVGQGRNGYTFGSGTRLTVV.